A selection of T cell receptor beta chains follows, all from one sample in a study of blood T cell repertoires in COVID-19. Profiled with immunoSEQ multiplex PCR; TCRdb holds only in-frame clones, not every one. The sample comprises about 130,000 clones, around 81% of which are singletons, and 9.7% rests with the top ten. The sequenced material came from peripheral blood. The receptors originated from a middle-aged man with active or convalescent COVID-19. CDR3s include the opening cysteine and the closing phenylalanine or tryptophan. The order of the fields is J gene, clone size, D gene, V gene, CDR3 DNA, CDR3 protein. The D gene is left open where the match is weak. Expanded clones get a size class; other rows say once, few or many, or leave the size out.

>TRBJ2-5|NA|NA|TRBV18
TGTGCCAGCTCACCCAGGGGCTGGGAGACCCAGTACTTC
CASSPRGWETQYF
>TRBJ2-7|NA|TRBD1|TRBV30
TGTGCCTGGAGTTCAGGGGGAATTGGGGAGCAGTACTTC
CAWSSGGIGEQYF
>TRBJ1-4|NA|NA|TRBV5-1
TGCGCCAGCAGCTTAGGAGGGTCTAATGAAAAACTGTTTTTT
CASSLGGSNEKLFF
>TRBJ2-7|once|NA|TRBV5-1
TGCGCCAGCAGCATAAGGGGGGGCGGCGACGAGCAGTACTTC
CASSIRGGGDEQYF
>TRBJ2-2|few|NA|TRBV9
TGTGCCAGCAGCGTAGACGGGGGGCACACCGGGGAGCTGTTTTTT
CASSVDGGHTGELFF
>TRBJ2-1|few|NA|TRBV7-7
TGTGCTAGCAGCAAGGACATCTCCTACAATGAGCAGTTCTTC
CASSKDISYNEQFF
>TRBJ2-1|NA|NA|TRBV5-5
TGTGCCAGCAGCTTGGAAGCCGAAACCTACAATGAGCAGTTCTTC
CASSLEAETYNEQFF
>TRBJ2-4|NA|NA|TRBV18
TGTGCCAGCTCCCCCATCTCTAGTAACATTCAGTACTTC
CASSPISSNIQYF
>TRBJ1-5|NA|NA|TRBV6-5
TGTGCCAGCAGTTACTCGCTGGCGGGTCAGCCCCAGCATTTT
CASSYSLAGQPQHF
>TRBJ2-1|NA|TRBD2|TRBV5-1
TGCGCCAGCAGCCCCTCCTCCGGGACTAGCAATGAGCAGTTCTTC
CASSPSSGTSNEQFF
>TRBJ2-1|NA|TRBD2|TRBV9
TGTGCCAGCAGCGTAAGAAGTAGCGGGGTAATCAGTGAGCAGTTCTTC
CASSVRSSGVISEQFF
>TRBJ2-5|NA|NA|TRBV7-9
TGTGCCAGCAGCTTAGGAGGACAAGAGACCCAGTACTTC
CASSLGGQETQYF
>TRBJ1-5|NA|NA|TRBV19
TGTGCCAGTAACCCCGGGACAACGTATCAGCCCCAGCATTTT
CASNPGTTYQPQHF
>TRBJ2-3|NA|NA|TRBV7-2
TGTGCCAGCAGCACGGGACACTACACAGATACGCAGTATTTT
CASSTGHYTDTQYF
>TRBJ1-6|NA|NA|TRBV7-2
TGTGCCAGCAGCTTAGTTGTCGGGGGCTCCTATAATTCACCCCTCCACTTT
CASSLVVGGSYNSPLHF
>TRBJ1-5|once|TRBD1|TRBV18
TGTGCCACCAGACAGGGGACAGGGCAGCCCCAGCATTTT
CATRQGTGQPQHF
>TRBJ2-5|NA|NA|TRBV27
TGTGCCAGCAGTTACACAGGGAATAGGGAGACCCAGTACTTC
CASSYTGNRETQYF
>TRBJ1-1|NA|NA|TRBV15
TGTGCCACCAGCAGAGGAGAGGCGACAGGACTGAACACTGAAGCTTTCTTT
CATSRGEATGLNTEAFF
>TRBJ1-3|once|NA|TRBV3-1/TRBV3-2
TGTGCCAGCAGGTCCTTAGGGGGAGCGGGAAACACCATATATTTT
CASRSLGGAGNTIYF
>TRBJ2-7|once|TRBD2|TRBV9
TGTGCCAGCAGCCCCCCAGCGGGGGGGCCCTACGAGCAGTACTTC
CASSPPAGGPYEQYF
>TRBJ2-7|NA|TRBD1|TRBV7-9
TGTGCCAGCAGCGTTTTTCAGGGGGTGGAGGAGCAGTACTTC
CASSVFQGVEEQYF
>TRBJ2-3|NA|NA|TRBV4-1
TGCGCCAGCAGCCACGACCCCTCGGGGGATACGCAGTATTTT
CASSHDPSGDTQYF
>TRBJ2-5|NA|NA|TRBV7-3
TGTGCCAGCAGCTTAAACAGGGAGGAGACCCAGTACTTC
CASSLNREETQYF
>TRBJ2-5|NA|TRBD1|TRBV28
TGTGCCAGCAGTCGCTCAGGGGGAATTCAAGAGACCCAGTACTTC
CASSRSGGIQETQYF
>TRBJ1-2|NA|TRBD1|TRBV24-1
TGTGCCACCAGTGACTTTCAGGGGGCTGGTGGCTACACCTTC
CATSDFQGAGGYTF
>TRBJ2-3|NA|TRBD2|TRBV3-1/TRBV3-2
TGTGCCAGCAGCCATCGGGGGGGCACAGATACGCAGTATTTT
CASSHRGGTDTQYF
>TRBJ2-7|once|NA|TRBV25-1
TGTGCCAGCAGTGATTCAGTCTACGAGCAGTACTTC
CASSDSVYEQYF
>TRBJ1-1|NA|NA|TRBV19
TGTGCCAGTAAGGACTCCGACCCCATGAACACTGAAGCTTTCTTT
CASKDSDPMNTEAFF
>TRBJ1-1|NA|TRBD1|TRBV3-1/TRBV3-2
TGTGCCAGCAGCCACTCGACAGGGAAGAACACTGAAGCTTTCTTT
CASSHSTGKNTEAFF